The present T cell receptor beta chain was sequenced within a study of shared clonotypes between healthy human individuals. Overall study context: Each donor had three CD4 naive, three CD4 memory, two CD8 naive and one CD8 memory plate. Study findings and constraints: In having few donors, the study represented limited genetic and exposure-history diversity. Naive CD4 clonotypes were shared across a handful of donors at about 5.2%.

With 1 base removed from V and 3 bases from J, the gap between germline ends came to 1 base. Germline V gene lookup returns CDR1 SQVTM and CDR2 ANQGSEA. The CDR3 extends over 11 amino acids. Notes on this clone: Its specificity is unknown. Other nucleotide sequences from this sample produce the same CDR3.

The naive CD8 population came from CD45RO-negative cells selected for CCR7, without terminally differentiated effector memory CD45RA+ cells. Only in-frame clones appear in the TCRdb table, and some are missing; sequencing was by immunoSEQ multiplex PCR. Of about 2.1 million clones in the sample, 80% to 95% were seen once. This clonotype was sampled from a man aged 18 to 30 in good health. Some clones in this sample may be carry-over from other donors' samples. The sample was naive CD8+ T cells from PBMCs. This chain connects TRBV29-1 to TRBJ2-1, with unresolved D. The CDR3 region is CSVEGYNEQFF. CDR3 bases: TGCAGCGTTGAAGGCTACAATGAGCAGTTCTTC.